The sequence of this T cell receptor beta chain was determined in a study of post-analysis software for immune sequencing data. As for the study in general: Multiple sclerosis in the patients followed relapsing-remitting, secondary progressive and progressive-relapsing courses.

Sequencing libraries made from TCR beta cDNA carried unique molecular identifiers. Researchers reported roughly 510,000 cDNA molecules coming from about 0.98 to 11 million T cells. TCRdb re-called the PCR reads with MiXCR, one entry per CDR3 protein. The data show roughly 700,000 distinct CDR3 sequences, 25% to 30% seen once. CDR1 and CDR2 (germline): DFQATT, SNEGSKA (reference sequence). V trimming: 2 bases; J trimming: 4 bases; junction bases outside the gene matches: 4. This CDR3 spans 13 amino acids. This clonotype was seen a few times. Its cognate antigen is unknown. General study points: A handful of TRBV segments, including TRBV5-6, TRBV5-1 and TRBV20-1, were more frequent in patients than controls. The F measure placed samples prepared in the same batch into strongly shared clusters. Normalized Chao1 diversity in multiple sclerosis patients fell significantly below that of controls.

The sample taken for sequencing was blood. The rearrangement uses TRBV20-1 and TRBJ1-2; 7 nucleotides align to TRBD1. The receptor comes from a girl aged 10 to 17 with multiple sclerosis. CDR3 nucleotides: TGCAGTGCTAGAAAAACAGGGGTCTATGGCTACACCTTC. Translation: CSARKTGVYGYTF.